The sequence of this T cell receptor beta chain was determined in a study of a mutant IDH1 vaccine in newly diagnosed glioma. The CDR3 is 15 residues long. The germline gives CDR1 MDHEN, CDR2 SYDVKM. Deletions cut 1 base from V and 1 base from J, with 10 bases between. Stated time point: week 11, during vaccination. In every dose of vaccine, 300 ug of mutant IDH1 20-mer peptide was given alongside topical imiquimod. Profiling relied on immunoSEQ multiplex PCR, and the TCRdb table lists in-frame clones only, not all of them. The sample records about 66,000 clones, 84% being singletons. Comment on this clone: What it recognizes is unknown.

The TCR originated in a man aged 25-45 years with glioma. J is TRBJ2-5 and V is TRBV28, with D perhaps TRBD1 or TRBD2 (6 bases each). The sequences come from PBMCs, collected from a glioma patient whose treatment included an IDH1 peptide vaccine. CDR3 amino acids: CASSLSGGLQETQYF. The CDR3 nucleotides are TGTGCCAGCAGTTTATCCGGGGGCCTCCAAGAGACCCAGTACTTC.